Presented here are 5 T cell receptor beta chains from one specimen sequenced in a study of cytomegalovirus exposure and HLA in healthy donors. 60 Vbeta and 13 Jbeta primers were used in PCR. The table came from immunoSEQ multiplex PCR; TCRdb's copy has only in-frame clones and leaves some out. This sample has more than 100,000 clones; roughly 70% occur once, and the top ten carry 4.1%. The sample was PBMCs. The receptor source for this set is a woman in her thirties or forties in good health and CMV-seronegative.

This sequence joins TRBV4-2 and TRBJ1-1; TRBD1 might be the D (6 bases). Trimming took off 7 bases at V and 2 bases at J, with 14 bases between the two ends. The V gene's germline CDR1 is LGHNA and CDR2 YNFKEQ. The CDR3 is 14 residues long. The chain's CDR3 is CASTPVGANTEAFF. The CDR3 DNA follows: TGTGCCAGCACCCCGGTGGGGGCTAACACTGAAGCTTTCTTT.

J is TRBJ1-2 and V is TRBV5-5; no clear D. CDR3 length: 15 residues. Germline CDR1 SGHKS, CDR2 YYEKEE (reference sequence). Trimming stripped 4 bases from V and 2 bases from J, with 15 bases between. The CDR3 sequence: CASSRIRGSNYGYTF. CDR3 coding DNA: TGTGCCAGCAGCCGGATAAGAGGGTCCAACTATGGCTACACCTTC.

Notes on this clone: One end of the junction does not line up with germline, which may come from a read error. This CDR3 is also generated by other DNA sequences in the sample. The rearrangement uses TRBV28 and TRBJ2-5, with 11 bases matching TRBD2. Germline V lookup: CDR1 MDHEN, CDR2 SYDVKM. This CDR3 has 15 residues. The CDR3 here is CASSRLAGPQETQYF. The CDR3 nucleotides read TGCGCCAGCAGCAGACTAGCGGGACCCCAAGAGACCCAGTACTTC.

J is TRBJ1-1 and V is TRBV11-3; D perhaps matches TRBD1 (5 bases). Germline CDR1 is SGHNT and CDR2 is YENEEA. Trimming took off 5 bases at V and 1 base at J, with 8 bases between the two ends. The CDR3 runs to 13 residues. The CDR3 DNA sequence: TGTGCCAGCAGCGGGGGGGGGAACACTGAAGCTTTCTTT. It codes for CASSGGGNTEAFF. Drawing the rest from reference TRBV11-3 and TRBJ1-1, the complete variable domain is EAGVVQSPRYKIIEKKQPVAFWCNPISGHNTLYWYLQNLGQGPELLIRYENEEAVDDSQLPKDRFSAERLKGVDSTLKIQPAELGDSAVYLCASSGGGNTEAFFGQGTRLTVV.

The CDR3 DNA is TGTGCCAGCAGCTTGGCAGGCACTACAGGGATGTTTTTT. This gives the protein CASSLAGTTGMFF. The rearrangement joins TRBV5-4 to TRBJ1-4; maybe TRBD1 (6 bases). Germline CDR1 SGHNT, CDR2 YYREEE (reference sequence). Trimming took off 0 bases at V and 15 bases at J, with 15 bases between the two ends. The CDR3 spans 13 residues.